Listed below are T cell receptor beta chains from one sample, sequenced in a study of vaccination and CD4 T cells after COVID-19. Their antigens remain unidentified. TCRdb re-called the PCR reads through MiXCR, storing one row per CDR3 protein. The data contain approximately 9,300 distinct CDR3 sequences, approximately 40% of them seen just once; the ten biggest clones take up roughly a sixth. Source material: CD4+ T cells from blood, cultured in vitro. The receptors were sampled from a human donor who had recovered from COVID-19. CDR3s include the opening cysteine and the closing phenylalanine or tryptophan. A D gene is named only where the DNA matches it firmly. Only part of the rows carry a size: once, few, many, or a class if the clone is expanded.

NA | few | TRBJ2-1 | TRBV4-3 | TGCGCCAGCAGCCCCACGGTTGGTGAGCAGTTCTTC | CASSPTVGEQFF
NA | few | TRBJ1-4 | TRBV6-1 | TGTGCCAGCATTAACGATGTGGCTAATGAAAAACTGTTTTTT | CASINDVANEKLFF
TRBD1 | few | TRBJ1-5 | TRBV6-5 | TGTGCCAGCAGTTGGGACAGCGGAGCCAATCAGCCCCAGCATTTT | CASSWDSGANQPQHF
TRBD2 | NA | TRBJ2-1 | TRBV9 | TGTGCCAGCAGCAAGGCCCCGGGACTAGTTAACGAGCAGTTCTTC | CASSKAPGLVNEQFF
NA | NA | TRBJ1-5 | TRBV19 | TGTGCCAGTACATCCGGATATAGCAATCAGTCCCAGCATTTT | CASTSGYSNQSQHF
TRBD2 | NA | TRBJ2-1 | TRBV20-1 | TGCAGTGCTAGAGATCATAGGGACTATCTTGAGCAGTTCTTC | CSARDHRDYLEQFF
TRBD2 | NA | TRBJ2-3 | TRBV7-2 | TGTGCCAGCAGCCCGCGTTTAGCGGGCCCCGGGCCAGATACGCAGTATTTT | CASSPRLAGPGPDTQYF
TRBD2 | NA | TRBJ2-7 | TRBV27 | TGTGCCAGCAGGGGACTAGGGGGATTGGGGTTGTACGAGCAGTACTTC | CASRGLGGLGLYEQYF
TRBD1 | NA | TRBJ1-2 | TRBV7-9 | TGTGCCAGCAGCTCACTCCGACAGGGCTATTATGGCTACACCTTC | CASSSLRQGYYGYTF
NA | few | TRBJ1-2 | TRBV29-1 | TGCAGCGTTGCGAGACTCCTCACCCAAGGGGGCTACACCTTC | CSVARLLTQGGYTF
NA | few | TRBJ1-5 | TRBV12-3/TRBV12-4 | TGTGCCAGCAGTCCGGGGGGTCTTAGCAATCAGCCCCAGCATTTT | CASSPGGLSNQPQHF
NA | NA | TRBJ1-2 | TRBV7-9 | TGTGCCAGCAGCCAACCTGGGGGAGGGGGGGACTCCTTC | CASSQPGGGGDSF
NA | few | TRBJ1-5 | TRBV7-2 | TGTGCCAGCAGCCTGGGGGGGGGGCCGAATCAGCCCCAGCATTTT | CASSLGGGPNQPQHF
TRBD1 | NA | TRBJ1-4 | TRBV12-3/TRBV12-4 | TGTGCCAGCAGCTCGACAGGGACGGCCGAAAAACTGTTTTTT | CASSSTGTAEKLFF
NA | once | TRBJ2-7 | TRBV20-1 | TGCAGTGCTAGTCTGGGGGTCGACGAGCAGTACTTC | CSASLGVDEQYF
NA | NA | TRBJ2-1 | TRBV19 | TGTGCCAGTAGTATCGGTGTGGGGGGGCCAGGGGTTGGTGAGCAGTTCTTC | CASSIGVGGPGVGEQFF
NA | few | TRBJ1-1 | TRBV20-1 | TGCAGTGCTCACCACCCCTCGAACACTGAAGCTTTCTTT | CSAHHPSNTEAFF
NA | NA | TRBJ2-2 | TRBV5-4 | TGTGCCAGCAGCTTGGGGGGTCGCAAGAGGGGCACCGGGGAGCTGTTTTTT | CASSLGGRKRGTGELFF
NA | once | TRBJ2-1 | TRBV6-5 | TGTGCCAGCAGTTCTCAAAACACGTTAGAGGCGGCAATTAGATCCCTCAATGAGCAGTTCTTC | CASSSQNTLEAAIRSLNEQFF
NA | NA | TRBJ1-6 | TRBV6-2/TRBV6-3 | TGTGCCAGCAGCGACTCAAATTCACCCCTCCACTTT | CASSDSNSPLHF
TRBD1 | NA | TRBJ1-2 | TRBV2 | TGTGCCAGCAGTGAAAGGGGCTCCGGGACAGCGGGCGGCTACACCTTC | CASSERGSGTAGGYTF
NA | NA | TRBJ1-1 | TRBV4-2 | TGTGCCAGCAGCCAACAGCTGAACACTGAAGCTTTCTTT | CASSQQLNTEAFF
NA | NA | TRBJ1-1 | TRBV5-1 | TGCGCCAGCAGCGCTCGGAGAGGCACTGAAGCTTTCTTT | CASSARRGTEAFF
TRBD2 | NA | TRBJ2-3 | TRBV7-2 | TGTGCCAGCAGCCAAGGACTAGCGGGGGGGGCAGATACGCAGTATTTT | CASSQGLAGGADTQYF
NA | NA | TRBJ1-1 | TRBV18 | TGTGCCAGCTCACCAGCTACAGGGAAACTCGCTGAAGCTTTCTTT | CASSPATGKLAEAFF
TRBD2 | NA | TRBJ2-5 | TRBV7-6 | TGTGCCAGCAGCTTAGGGAGCGGGGGAGAGACCCAGTACTTC | CASSLGSGGETQYF
NA | few | TRBJ1-1 | TRBV4-3 | TGCGCCAGCAGCCAAGAAGTCTGGAACACTGAAGCTTTCTTT | CASSQEVWNTEAFF
NA | few | TRBJ1-6 | TRBV2 | TGTGCCAGCAGTGGACCTTCACCCCTCCACTTT | CASSGPSPLHF
NA | few | TRBJ1-2 | TRBV6-5 | TGTGCCAGCAGTTACTTAGCGGACCGGCAGGGCGACTATGGCTACACCTTC | CASSYLADRQGDYGYTF
NA | NA | TRBJ1-1 | TRBV30 | TGTGCCTGGAGTGTCGGGTGGTTGAACACTGAAGCTTTCTTT | CAWSVGWLNTEAFF
TRBD1 | few | TRBJ2-2 | TRBV19 | TGTGCCAGTAGTGGGGACAGAGACACCGGGGAGCTGTTTTTT | CASSGDRDTGELFF
TRBD1 | NA | TRBJ2-7 | TRBV29-1 | TGCAGCGTTCTTAAGCTCCGGGACAGGGATGGTCTTCCGTCCTACGAGCAGTACTTC | CSVLKLRDRDGLPSYEQYF
NA | NA | TRBJ1-6 | TRBV2 | TGTGCCAGCAGTGAAAAAAACAGCTATAATTCACCCCTCCACTTT | CASSEKNSYNSPLHF
NA | few | TRBJ1-5 | TRBV6-1 | TGTGCCAGCAGTGGACTTATTGCCAGCAATCAGCCCCAGCATTTT | CASSGLIASNQPQHF
NA | NA | TRBJ2-3 | TRBV5-1 | TGCGCCAGCAGCTTCGGGCAGGGTTCAGATACGCAGTATTTT | CASSFGQGSDTQYF
NA | NA | TRBJ1-3 | TRBV14 | TGTGCCAGCAGCCAAGGTGCAGGGGGAAACACCATATATTTT | CASSQGAGGNTIYF
NA | few | TRBJ2-2 | TRBV12-3/TRBV12-4 | TGTGCCAGCAGGTTGACTACCCTCACCGGGGAGCTGTTTTTT | CASRLTTLTGELFF
NA | NA | TRBJ1-5 | TRBV6-2/TRBV6-3 | TGTGCCAGCAGTTACCGGGGTAACAATCAGCCCCAGCATTTT | CASSYRGNNQPQHF
NA | NA | TRBJ2-3 | TRBV6-1 | TGTGCCAGCAGTGAAGGGGCAGGCAATACGCAGTATTTT | CASSEGAGNTQYF
NA | NA | TRBJ2-7 | TRBV20-1 | TGCAGTGCTAGTGGTAGGGCGACCTACGAGCAGTACTTC | CSASGRATYEQYF
NA | NA | TRBJ2-7 | TRBV6-1 | TGTGCCACCCGGACGGCCCCCTACGAGCAGTACTTC | CATRTAPYEQYF
NA | few | TRBJ2-3 | TRBV19 | TGTGCCAGTAGTATCCGGTCTGGAACGCAGTATTTT | CASSIRSGTQYF
TRBD1 | large | TRBJ1-3 | TRBV20-1 | TGCAGTGCTCAGGGGGACACTGGAAACACCATATATTTT | CSAQGDTGNTIYF
NA | NA | TRBJ1-2 | TRBV6-1 | TGTGCCAGCAGGAGGGAGGGCTACACCTTC | CASRREGYTF
NA | medium-sized | TRBJ1-3 | TRBV6-2/TRBV6-3 | TGTGCCAGCAGTCCTCTAGGGCCGCAGACCGGAAACACCATATATTTT | CASSPLGPQTGNTIYF
NA | few | TRBJ1-2 | TRBV20-1 | TGCAGTGCTAGAGATCAGGGGACTTCGGATGGCTACACCTTC | CSARDQGTSDGYTF
NA | NA | TRBJ2-7 | TRBV20-1 | TGCAGTGCTAGCGCGCCAGGGAAATACGAGCAGTACTTC | CSASAPGKYEQYF
NA | NA | TRBJ2-7 | TRBV5-1 | TGCGCCAGCAGCCTCGGGACCCAGTCCTACGAGCAGTACTTC | CASSLGTQSYEQYF